This T cell receptor (beta chain) comes out of a study of PD-1 blockade in classical Hodgkin lymphoma. General study points: Reasons behind the repertoire differences stay unclear, perhaps disease activity or earlier therapy.

After autologous stem cell transplantation all patients relapsed, and prior brentuximab vedotin exposure differed between cohorts. On this clone: Its antigen remains unidentified.

Produced via immunoSEQ multiplex PCR; TCRdb's table is partial and in-frame only. The sample has over 85,000 clones, roughly 76% seen once. CDR1 is SGHKS and CDR2 is YYEKEE in the germline V gene (reference sequence). The CDR3 contains 13 residues. V shed 4 bases and J 1 base; nucleotides not matched to a gene: 2. This receptor was taken from a human donor with classical Hodgkin lymphoma. The chain employs TRBV5-5 and TRBJ2-7; 7 bases match TRBD1. The material sequenced was peripheral blood mononuclear cells (PBMCs), taken before the second cycle of nivolumab. CDR3 loop: CASSGGQSYEQYF. For the CDR3, the DNA is TGTGCCAGCAGCGGGGGACAGTCCTACGAGCAGTACTTC.